Shown below are 28 T cell receptor beta chains from a single sample sequenced in a study of T cell responses to AZD1222 COVID-19 vaccine. The repertoire was sequenced with immunoSEQ multiplex PCR; TCRdb's copy has only in-frame clones and lacks some. This table holds just under 150,000 clones, around 90% found once. Sequencing used peripheral blood, obtained 28 days after the second AZD1222 dose. These receptors were obtained from an adult who received the AZD1222 COVID-19 vaccine.

The chain is built from TRBV1 and TRBJ2-1; the table's D call, TRBD1, has no DNA check behind it. TRBV1 is labeled a pseudogene. The CDR3 sequence is 15 residues long. CDR3 region: CTSSQAGLENGEQFF. In nucleotides, the CDR3 is TGCACCAGCAGCCAAGCAGGGCTGGAGAATGGTGAGCAGTTCTTC.

This clone was detected ten times or more. The chain recombines TRBV7-8 with TRBJ2-1, with 10 bases lining up with TRBD2. Looked up from germline, CDR1 is SGHVS and CDR2 is FQNEAQ. With 2 bases clipped from V and 9 bases from J, the junction kept 10 bases outside the gene matches. This CDR3 has 16 residues. CDR3 sequence reads: CASSLTQREGRVEQFF. The CDR3 DNA reads as TGTGCCAGCAGCTTAACCCAGCGGGAGGGCCGGGTTGAGCAGTTCTTC. The full variable domain, its missing parts supplied by reference TRBV7-8 and TRBJ2-1, is GAGVSQSPRYKVAKRGQDVALRCDPISGHVSLFWYQQALGQGPEFLTYFQNEAQLDKSGLPSDRFFAERPEGSVSTLKIQRTQQEDSAVYLCASSLTQREGRVEQFFGPGTRLTVL.

The chain carries TRBV20-1 and TRBJ1-5; D is uncertain. The CDR3 is 13 residues long. Germline CDR1 reads DFQATT; CDR2 reads SNEGSKA (reference sequence). Trimming pared 3 bases from V and 4 bases from J, leaving 10 bases between. CDR3 DNA sequence: TGCAGTGCTAGTCCGGGATTGAATCAGCCCCAGCATTTT. Amino acids: CSASPGLNQPQHF.

This clone has only one observation. This chain uses TRBV5-1 with TRBJ1-5; the match to TRBD1 covers 7 bases. V dropped 4 bases and J dropped 6; count of bases not matched to a gene: 10. The CDR3 is 15 amino acids. CDR1 and CDR2 from the germline V gene are SGHRS and YFSETQ. The CDR3 DNA is TGCGCCAGCAGCGAAGGGACAGCCGAAAGTCAGCCCCAGCATTTT. Translating it yields CASSEGTAESQPQHF.

V usage is TRBV27 and J usage is TRBJ2-7, with a tentative D call TRBD2 (7 bases). The CDR3 extends over 15 amino acids. The V end lost 0 bases, the J end lost 2 bases, and 11 bases lay between the germline ends. In germline, CDR1 is MNHEY, CDR2 SMNVEV (reference sequence). The CDR3 region is CASSLSRGLAYEQYF. As DNA, the CDR3 is TGTGCCAGCAGTTTATCGCGGGGGCTTGCCTACGAGCAGTACTTC.

The chain recombines TRBV30 with TRBJ1-1; D is unresolved. The germline V gene encodes CDR1 GTSNPN and CDR2 SVGIG (reference sequence). Trimming cost V 0 bases and J 0 bases, with 2 bases left between them. This CDR3 is built from 12 residues. The CDR3 DNA reads TGTGCCTGGAGTGTTGTGAACACTGAAGCTTTCTTT. This gives the protein CAWSVVNTEAFF.

The J gene is TRBJ1-1, the V gene TRBV18; D ambiguous. V lost 3 bases and J lost 4, with 18 bases in between. The CDR3 totals 16 residues. Germline lookup yields CDR1 KGHSH and CDR2 LQKENI. CDR3 region: CASSPDDLSVGTEAFF. The DNA for the CDR3 is TGTGCCAGCTCACCTGACGATCTAAGTGTTGGCACTGAAGCTTTCTTT.

This clone appeared once. The chain recombines TRBV12-1 with TRBJ1-5. TRBV12-1 constitutes a pseudogene. The CDR3 covers 12 residues. The CDR3 reads CAITRRGQPQHF. The CDR3 nucleotides read TGTGCCATTACTCGCCGGGGGCAGCCCCAGCATTTT.

The CDR3 spells CASRDRLAVGETQYF. CDR3 nucleotide sequence: TGTGCCAGTAGGGATCGACTAGCGGTCGGGGAGACCCAGTACTTC. The V and J genes are TRBV19 and TRBJ2-5, with 9 nucleotides matching TRBD2. Germline V gives CDR1 LNHDA, CDR2 SQIVND (reference sequence). This CDR3 region has 15 residues. Trimming removed 6 bases from V and 5 bases from J; junction bases left unmatched: 10.

The CDR3 is CASSLVAGAGYEQYF. For the CDR3, the DNA is TGCGCCAGCAGCTTGGTCGCGGGGGCAGGGTACGAGCAGTACTTC. V and J are TRBV5-1 and TRBJ2-7, with D possibly matching TRBD2 (7 bases). This CDR3 spans 15 amino acids. Germline values: CDR1 SGHRS, CDR2 YFSETQ. The germline V and J ends were trimmed by 0 bases and 4 bases, with 14 bases remaining between them.

The V gene is TRBV30, the J gene TRBJ2-1; D may be TRBD2 (5 bases). Germline V CDR1 and CDR2: GTSNPN, SVGIG (reference sequence). There are 13 residues in the CDR3. V lost 2 bases and J lost 7, with 12 bases in between. CDR3 sequence (DNA): TGTGCCTGGAGTCCGCAGCGGTGGAATGAGCAGTTCTTC. This encodes CAWSPQRWNEQFF.

The chain joins TRBV7-9 to TRBJ1-1; 8 bases match TRBD1. The CDR3 runs to 18 residues. The V gene end was trimmed by 5 bases and the J gene end by 11 bases; junction bases not matched to a gene: 25. Germline assignment: CDR1 SEHNR and CDR2 FQNEAQ (reference sequence). The CDR3 region is CASSPTVWGQAAQVGAFF. The CDR3 nucleotides are TGTGCCAGCAGCCCGACGGTTTGGGGACAGGCCGCTCAGGTTGGTGCTTTCTTT.

This chain connects TRBV28 to TRBJ2-7, with 12 bases lining up with TRBD2. CDR3 length: 15 amino acids. Germline loops: CDR1 MDHEN, CDR2 SYDVKM. The ends lost 5 bases at V and 2 bases at J; junction bases unmatched: 4. The CDR3 sequence is CASSNLAGGTYEQYF. The CDR3 nucleotides read TGTGCCAGCAGTAACCTAGCGGGAGGGACCTACGAGCAGTACTTC.

The chain recombines TRBV27 with TRBJ2-6; TRBD1 agrees at 7 bases. This CDR3 has 15 residues. V trimming: 8 bases; J trimming: 4 bases; junction bases outside the gene matches: 8. Germline V gene sequence: CDR1 MNHEY, CDR2 SMNVEV (reference sequence). CDR3 residues: CASRKEGAGANVLTF. The DNA of the CDR3 is TGTGCCAGCCGAAAAGAGGGGGCGGGGGCCAACGTCCTGACTTTC.

The chain has TRBV6-5 and TRBJ1-1; the D gene is possibly TRBD1 (5 bases). V lost 6 bases and J lost 4, with 12 bases in between. CDR1 MNHEY and CDR2 SVGAGI come from the germline V gene. This CDR3 is 13 amino acids long. The CDR3 reads CASRSGGGTEAFF. CDR3 coding DNA: TGTGCCAGCAGGTCGGGGGGGGGCACTGAAGCTTTCTTT.

The rearrangement links TRBV28 to TRBJ2-2; 8 bases fit TRBD1. The CDR3 spans 14 residues. V gave up 2 bases and J gave up 7 bases; unmatched junction bases: 3. Per germline, CDR1 MDHEN and CDR2 SYDVKM. The CDR3 coding sequence is TGTGCCAGCAGTTTACAGGGGGCGAGCGGGGAGCTGTTTTTT. Protein sequence: CASSLQGASGELFF.

The chain joins TRBV5-4 to TRBJ1-1; tentatively, D is TRBD1 (5 bases). The CDR3 contains 15 residues. V dropped 2 bases and J dropped 1 base, with 12 bases sitting between them. Germline V lookup: CDR1 SGHNT, CDR2 YYREEE (reference sequence). The CDR3 region has the DNA TGTGCCAGCAGCTTTGTAACAGGTTGGAACACTGAAGCTTTCTTT. Amino acid sequence: CASSFVTGWNTEAFF.

The CDR3 DNA sequence: TGTGCCACCACGGGGGCCGGGAGAGGTGAGCAGTTCTTC. This translates into CATTGAGRGEQFF. The rearrangement joins TRBV6-5 to TRBJ2-1, with D tentatively TRBD1 or TRBD2 (6 bases each). Germline V CDR1 and CDR2: MNHEY, SVGAGI. V lost 10 bases and J 9 bases, leaving 19 bases between the germline ends. The CDR3 is made up of 13 amino acids.

The V gene is TRBV27, the J gene TRBJ2-3; D might be TRBD2 (5 bases). The V gene lost 5 bases and the J gene lost 7 bases, with 16 bases spanning the gap. CDR1 is MNHEY and CDR2 is SMNVEV in the germline V gene (reference sequence). The CDR3 length is 14 residues. CDR3 residues: CASSNPRAGHTQYF. In DNA, the CDR3 is TGTGCCAGCAGTAACCCCCGGGCGGGCCATACGCAGTATTTT.

Only one count was recorded for this clone. This rearrangement joins TRBV6-2 or TRBV6-3 to TRBJ2-1; D remains ambiguous. This CDR3 is 16 amino acids long. Trimming shortened V by 0 bases and J by 5 bases, and 14 bases separated the two germline ends. Germline V gives CDR1 MNHEY, CDR2 SVGEGT. The CDR3 nucleotides are TGTGCCAGCAGTTACTCGATTCGTCTAGTCCACAATGAGCAGTTCTTC. Protein: CASSYSIRLVHNEQFF.

This chain joins TRBV7-2 and TRBJ2-5; D unresolved. V was shortened by 3 bases and J by 5 bases, with 10 bases between the two germline ends. Per germline, CDR1 SGHTA and CDR2 FQGNSA. This CDR3 has 13 residues. CDR3 in amino acids: CASSFNSLETQYF. The CDR3, as DNA: TGTGCCAGCAGCTTTAACTCACTGGAGACCCAGTACTTC.

This chain connects TRBV4-3 to TRBJ1-6; TRBD1 agrees at 9 bases. V trimming: 0 bases; J trimming: 5 bases; junction bases outside the gene matches: 5. The CDR3 is 17 residues long. The germline gives CDR1 LGHNA, CDR2 YSLEER. CDR3 nucleotide sequence: TGCGCCAGCAGCCAAGAGGCCCGGACAGGGGATAATTCACCCCTCCACTTT. It yields the protein CASSQEARTGDNSPLHF.

The chain uses TRBV4-2 and TRBJ2-6; the match to TRBD1 covers 11 bases. The CDR3 totals 16 residues. The ends lost 7 bases at V and 2 bases at J; junction bases unmatched: 4. Per germline, CDR1 LGHNA and CDR2 YNFKEQ. This chain's CDR3 is CASTGQGVTGANVLTF. CDR3 sequence (DNA): TGTGCCAGCACGGGACAGGGGGTGACTGGGGCCAACGTCCTGACTTTC.

V usage is TRBV27 and J usage is TRBJ2-7; 7 bases fit TRBD2. Trimming cost V 4 bases and J 3 bases; bases outside gene matches: 6. Per the germline V gene, CDR1 is MNHEY and CDR2 is SMNVEV (reference sequence). The CDR3 spans 14 residues. CDR3: CASSSFGTNYEQYF. DNA of the CDR3: TGTGCCAGCAGTTCCTTCGGGACTAACTACGAGCAGTACTTC.

The rearrangement links TRBV6-6 to TRBJ1-1; 8 nucleotides match TRBD1. Germline assignment: CDR1 MNHNY and CDR2 SVGAGI (reference sequence). CDR3 length: 14 residues. J was trimmed by 8 bases and V by 2 bases; bases with no gene match: 7. The CDR3 DNA follows: TGTGCCAGCAGTTACCAGGGACAGGCTACCGAAGCTTTCTTT. As protein: CASSYQGQATEAFF.

This clone has only one observation. V gene TRBV30 combines with J gene TRBJ1-4; 10 bases agree with TRBD1. V dropped 2 bases and J dropped 7; count of bases not matched to a gene: 10. This CDR3 contains 16 residues. Germline V gene lookup returns CDR1 GTSNPN and CDR2 SVGIG (reference sequence). The CDR3 reads CAWSSRQGADFEKLFF. The CDR3 bases are TGTGCCTGGAGTTCCCGACAGGGGGCAGACTTTGAAAAACTGTTTTTT. Drawing the rest from reference TRBV30 and TRBJ1-4, the complete variable domain is SQTIHQWPATLVQPVGSPLSLECTVEGTSNPNLYWYRQAAGRGLQLLFYSVGIGQISSEVPQNLSASRPQDRQFILSSKKLLLSDSGFYLCAWSSRQGADFEKLFFGSGTQLSVL.

This clone came up once. This chain links TRBV11-3 with TRBJ2-3; 7 bases fit TRBD1. V dropped 3 bases and J dropped 0; count of bases not matched to a gene: 3. Germline CDR1 and CDR2: SGHNT and YENEEA. The CDR3 covers 15 residues. The CDR3 DNA reads TGTGCCAGCAGCTTGAGACAGGGCAGCACAGATACGCAGTATTTT. This sequence encodes CASSLRQGSTDTQYF.

The rearrangement uses TRBV5-4 and TRBJ2-1, with TRBD2 identical over 8 bases. CDR1 is SGHNT, CDR2 YYREEE, per germline (reference sequence). The CDR3 length is 17 residues. V shed 3 bases, J shed 4 bases, and the junction held 12 bases outside the gene matches. The CDR3 region has the DNA TGTGCCAGCAGCTCAACGGGGGGGGGAGGGCCGTACAATGAGCAGTTCTTC. It codes for CASSSTGGGGPYNEQFF. Full variable domain (missing parts from reference TRBV5-4 and TRBJ2-1): ETGVTQSPTHLIKTRGQQVTLRCSSQSGHNTVSWYQQALGQGPQFIFQYYREEENGRGNFPPRFSGLQFPNYSSELNVNALELDDSALYLCASSSTGGGGPYNEQFFGPGTRLTVL.